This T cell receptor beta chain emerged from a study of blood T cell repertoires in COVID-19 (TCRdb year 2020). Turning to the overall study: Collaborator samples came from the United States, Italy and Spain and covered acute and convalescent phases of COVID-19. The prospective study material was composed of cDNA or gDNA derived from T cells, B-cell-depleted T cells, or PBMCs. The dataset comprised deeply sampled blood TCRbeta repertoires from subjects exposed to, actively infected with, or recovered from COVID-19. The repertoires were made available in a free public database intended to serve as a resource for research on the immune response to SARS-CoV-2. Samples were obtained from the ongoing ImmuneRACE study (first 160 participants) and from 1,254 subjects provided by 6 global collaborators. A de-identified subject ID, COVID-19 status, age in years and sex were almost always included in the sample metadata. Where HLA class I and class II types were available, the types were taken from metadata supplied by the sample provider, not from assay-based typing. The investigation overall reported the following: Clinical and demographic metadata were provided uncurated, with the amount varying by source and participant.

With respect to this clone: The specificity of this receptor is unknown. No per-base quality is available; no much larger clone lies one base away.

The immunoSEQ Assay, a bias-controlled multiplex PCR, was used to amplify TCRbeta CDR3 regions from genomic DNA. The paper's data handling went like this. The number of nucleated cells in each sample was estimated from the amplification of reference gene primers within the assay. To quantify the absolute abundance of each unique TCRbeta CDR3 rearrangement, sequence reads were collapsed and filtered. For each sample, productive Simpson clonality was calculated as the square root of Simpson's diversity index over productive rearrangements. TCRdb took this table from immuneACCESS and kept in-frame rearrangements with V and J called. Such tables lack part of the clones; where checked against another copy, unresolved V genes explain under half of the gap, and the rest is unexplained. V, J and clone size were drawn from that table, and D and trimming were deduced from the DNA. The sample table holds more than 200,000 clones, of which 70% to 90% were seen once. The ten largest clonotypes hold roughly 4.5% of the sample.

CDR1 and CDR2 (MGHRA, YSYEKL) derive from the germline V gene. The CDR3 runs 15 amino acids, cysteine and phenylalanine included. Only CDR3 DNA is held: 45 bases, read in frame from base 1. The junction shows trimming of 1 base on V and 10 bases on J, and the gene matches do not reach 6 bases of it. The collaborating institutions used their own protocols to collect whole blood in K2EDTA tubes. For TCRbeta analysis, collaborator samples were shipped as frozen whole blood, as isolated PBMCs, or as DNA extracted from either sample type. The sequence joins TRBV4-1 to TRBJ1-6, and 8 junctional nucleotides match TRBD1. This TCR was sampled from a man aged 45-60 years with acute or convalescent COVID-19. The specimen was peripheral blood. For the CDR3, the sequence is CASSQVDRGNSPLHF. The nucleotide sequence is TGCGCCAGCAGCCAAGTCGACAGGGGTAACTCACCCCTCCACTTT.